These T cell receptor beta chains were read from a single sample in a study of breast tumors, draining lymph nodes, adjacent tissues. Via MiXCR, TCRdb re-called the multiplex PCR reads, giving one row per CDR3 protein. The table lists over 200,000 distinct CDR3 sequences, less than 45% of them singletons, with roughly 3.5% in the top ten. Sequencing input: axillary lymph node tissue. These receptors came from a female donor with breast cancer. Some clones in this sample may be carry-over from other donors' samples. CDR3s include the opening cysteine and the closing phenylalanine or tryptophan. The D gene is left open where the match is weak.

d_gene	v_gene	j_gene	CDR3aa
-	TRBV19	TRBJ2-5	CASSDGGIQETQYF
-	TRBV9	TRBJ2-3	CASSARGAPRPDTQYF
TRBD1	TRBV5-6	TRBJ2-5	CASSLGAQGAKETQYF
TRBD1	TRBV28	TRBJ1-2	CASSQGQGWGYTF
TRBD1	TRBV5-1	TRBJ2-2	CASSFTTGVGSGGELFF
-	TRBV6-1	TRBJ2-3	CASSPRGSGVDTQYF
-	TRBV7-3	TRBJ2-2	CASSSGTSTGELFF
TRBD2	TRBV12-3/TRBV12-4	TRBJ2-5	CAGGLTSGIAETQYF
TRBD1	TRBV19	TRBJ1-4	CASSTRTGSTNEKLFF
TRBD1	TRBV6-5	TRBJ2-5	CASRETGEETQYF
-	TRBV25-1	TRBJ2-1	CASSDPGPGNEQFF
TRBD1	TRBV7-9	TRBJ1-5	CASSTTGGLGEQPQHF
-	TRBV2	TRBJ2-7	CASSELVPTDSYEQYF
TRBD1	TRBV20-1	TRBJ1-2	CSARQGGYGYTF
TRBD1	TRBV20-1	TRBJ1-5	CSARDPTGNQPQHF
TRBD1	TRBV5-8	TRBJ1-2	CASSLGAFAGGGHTF
TRBD1	TRBV9	TRBJ1-2	CASSDGPGTGSSSYGYTF
TRBD1	TRBV12-3/TRBV12-4	TRBJ2-1	CASRDRGDNEQFF
-	TRBV6-1	TRBJ2-1	CASFGVSRNEQFF
-	TRBV2	TRBJ2-5	CASSEALSRQKETQYF
TRBD1	TRBV6-5	TRBJ1-2	CASSSDWRTGGNYGYTF
-	TRBV4-1	TRBJ2-5	CASSQVARETQYF
-	TRBV29-1	TRBJ2-2	CSVEQQNTGELFF
-	TRBV7-3	TRBJ2-1	CASSFRGGNEQFF
-	TRBV19	TRBJ1-6	CASSIQDSYNSPLHF
-	TRBV20-1	TRBJ2-7	CSAPPEQYF
TRBD1	TRBV6-5	-	CASSVEEGDRRNTIYF
-	TRBV7-3	TRBJ1-6	CASSLTGAHSPLHF
TRBD2	TRBV7-3	TRBJ2-3	CASSSDARGGSISSTDTQYF
-	TRBV6-5	TRBJ1-2	CASSHSLGYGYTF
-	TRBV4-1	TRBJ2-3	CASSPTGPNTDTQYF
-	TRBV19	TRBJ1-5	CASSITLQSNQPQHF
TRBD2	TRBV29-1	TRBJ2-7	CSFRGGRDEQYF
-	TRBV20-1	TRBJ1-1	CSARPRQDAEAFF
TRBD2	TRBV5-8	TRBJ2-7	CASINLAGVHEQYF
TRBD2	TRBV5-6	TRBJ2-7	CASSFRSGRAVEYF
TRBD1	TRBV5-1	TRBJ2-7	CASSFGTGVGEQYF
-	TRBV20-1	TRBJ1-2	CSARDGGEWRYGYTF
TRBD1	TRBV6-6	TRBJ2-7	CASRDAGTGAYEQYF
-	TRBV4-2	TRBJ2-7	CASSQETAKAYEQYF
TRBD2	TRBV7-2	TRBJ2-7	CASSLAGTSNHEQYF
-	TRBV20-1	TRBJ2-1	CSARAGGLGYEQFF
TRBD2	TRBV6-5	TRBJ2-7	CASSRTSGKYEQYF
-	TRBV7-6	TRBJ1-4	CASSLGGGSTNEKLFF
-	TRBV7-9	TRBJ1-2	CASSLGAGSSTEANYGYTF
-	TRBV7-3	TRBJ1-2	CASSTRGGGLTF